The source of this T cell receptor beta chain is a study of technical replicates of blood from several donors (dated by TCRdb to 2017 to 2019). For this clone: The target of this receptor is not known. Per-base quality was not reported, and no clone a single base away is much larger than it.

Receptor libraries were prepared by the immunoSEQ multiplex PCR assay. As stored in TCRdb, this immuneACCESS dataset retains in-frame rearrangements with V and J assigned. A fraction of the clones does not appear; measured against another copy, unresolved V genes explain less than half of the discrepancy, and the remainder lacks a known reason. The sample table contains some 87,000 clones; only one count was recorded for 97% of them. About 0.19% of the sample comes from the top ten. The germline V gene encodes CDR1 SGDLS and CDR2 YYNGEE. Reading from cysteine to phenylalanine, the CDR3 counts 15 amino acids. This entry keeps only the CDR3 DNA: 45 bases, framed from base 1. Ends trimmed: V by 3 bases, J by 2 bases; bases unmatched to a gene: 5.

Sequenced: T cells isolated from PBMCs. The receptor was isolated from a human donor in good health. The chain is assembled from TRBV9 and TRBJ1-3, with 7 middle bases fitting TRBD1. The DNA is as follows: TGTGCCAGCAGCGCCGCGACAGGGACTGGAAACACCATATATTTT. Its protein product is CASSAATGTGNTIYF.